This TCR beta chain was documented in a study of T cell responses to AZD1222 COVID-19 vaccine. General study findings and limits: Females outnumbered males among donors, who were mostly white British; clonal diversity was possibly underestimated. Spike-specific TCR breadth and depth were elevated following two AZD1222 doses. CD4 TCRs linked to vaccination spanned spike, dominating at 160-218 and 743-854.

About this clone itself: Antigen specificity is unknown.

This CDR3 contains 14 residues. The trim removed 4 bases at V and 6 bases at J, leaving 6 bases unmatched. Germline CDR1 reads WNHNN; CDR2 reads SYGVQD (reference sequence). The method was immunoSEQ multiplex PCR; TCRdb's version includes in-frame clones alone and lacks a portion of them. This table has 110,000 to 150,000 clones, about nine tenths appearing once. The J gene is TRBJ2-1, the V gene TRBV10-1, with 7 bases lining up with TRBD2. This clonotype was obtained from an adult in good health. The sequencing here drew on peripheral blood, taken on day 0 of AZD1222 vaccination. The CDR3 DNA is TGCGCCAGCAGTGCCAGGACTAGGGTCAATGAGCAGTTCTTC. As protein: CASSARTRVNEQFF.